This record concerns one TCR beta chain sequence. Its specificity is not known. The data originate from a study of cytomegalovirus exposure and HLA in healthy donors. V was shortened by 8 bases and J by 0 bases, with 11 bases between the two germline ends. The CDR3 is 14 amino acids. Germline V CDR1 and CDR2: LNHNV, YYDKDF (reference sequence). PCR amplification relied on 60 Vbeta primers (plus 13 Jbeta primers). Sequencing was performed with immunoSEQ multiplex PCR; in TCRdb, only in-frame clones are kept and a portion is missing. The profile shows just over 150,000 clones, under 75% of them singletons. General study results and limits: Trimming of TCR beta V- and J-genes showed a link, identified in a later analysis, to a missense DCLRE1C variant. Accurate prediction of HLA-A and HLA-B alleles (for most subjects) was reportedly achieved from TCR beta sequences.

Material: PBMCs. This receptor was taken from a man aged 40-55 years in good health and CMV-seropositive. The chain couples TRBV15 to TRBJ1-5; weak D call: TRBD1 (5 bases). The CDR3 sequence: CATWGGFSNQPQHF. For the CDR3, the DNA is TGTGCCACCTGGGGGGGGTTTAGCAATCAGCCCCAGCATTTT.